A single sample gave rise to the 10 T cell receptor beta chains below, sequenced in a study of cytomegalovirus exposure and HLA in healthy donors (dated by TCRdb to the late 2010s). Library method: the immunoSEQ multiplex PCR assay. For the multiplex PCR, a mixture combining 60 forward primers for TCR Vbeta segments and 13 reverse primers for TCR Jbeta segments was used. The table comes from immuneACCESS by way of TCRdb, which keeps in-frame sequences with V and J called. Part of the clones is missing from these tables; in studies checked, under half for an unresolved V gene and the rest for unknown reasons. The sample records 95,000 to 100,000 clones, roughly four fifths of which are singletons. 7.7% of the sample comes from the top ten. Sequenced: PBMCs. Every receptor here comes from a female donor in good health and CMV-seronegative.

The chain employs TRBV7-9 and TRBJ1-2; no clear D gene. V lost 1 base, J lost 8 bases, and 11 bases lay in between. There are 13 residues in the CDR3. The germline V gene encodes CDR1 SEHNR and CDR2 FQNEAQ (reference sequence). The CDR3 region has the DNA TGTGCCAGCAGCTTAGGAGGTTGGAGAGGCTACACCTTC. Its translation is CASSLGGWRGYTF.

The chain recombines TRBV10-2 with TRBJ1-5, with 7 positions matching TRBD1. Germline lookup yields CDR1 WSHSY and CDR2 SAAADI. V gave up 9 bases and J gave up 6 bases; unmatched junction bases: 5. This CDR3 is built from 12 residues. The CDR3 nucleotides read TGCGCCAGTCGACAGGGTCTTCAGCCCCAGCATTTT. Amino acid sequence: CASRQGLQPQHF.

The gene calls are TRBV9 and TRBJ2-7; D is possibly TRBD2 (6 bases). V dropped 4 bases and J dropped 2 bases, with 16 bases sitting between them. Germline V CDR1 and CDR2: SGDLS, YYNGEE. The CDR3 consists of 15 residues. The CDR3, as DNA: TGTGCCAGCAGCTCACGCGGGACCGCCACCTACGAGCAGTACTTC. Translating gives CASSSRGTATYEQYF.

The rearrangement links TRBV9 to TRBJ1-2; 7 nucleotides agree with TRBD1. The CDR3 has 14 amino acids. Germline loops: CDR1 SGDLS, CDR2 YYNGEE. V lost 0 bases, J lost 5 bases, and 4 bases stayed unmatched. CDR3 region: CASSVGQGSYGYTF. The CDR3 nucleotides are TGTGCCAGCAGCGTAGGACAGGGCAGTTATGGCTACACCTTC.

The chain couples TRBV5-6 to TRBJ2-7, with 9 bases identical to TRBD2. Germline values: CDR1 SGHDT, CDR2 YYEEEE. The CDR3 totals 14 residues. The V segment lost 2 bases and the J segment 2 bases; nucleotides outside the gene matches: 2. CDR3 in DNA: TGTGCCAGCAGCTTACAGCGGGGGGCCTACGAGCAGTACTTC. Its translation: CASSLQRGAYEQYF.

The chain has TRBV10-2 and TRBJ2-7, with D perhaps TRBD2 (5 bases). V was trimmed by 6 bases and J by 4 bases, leaving 10 bases between them. There are 12 residues in the CDR3. Germline-derived CDR1 and CDR2 are WSHSY and SAAADI. CDR3 sequence: CASRAEGYEQYF. CDR3 nucleotides: TGCGCCAGCAGGGCTGAGGGTTACGAGCAGTACTTC.

This clone was found once. The chain has TRBV7-3 and TRBJ1-1; 7 nucleotides match TRBD1. CDR1 is SGHTA and CDR2 is FQGTGA in the germline V gene. The ends lost 5 bases at V and 0 bases at J; junction bases unmatched: 6. The CDR3 contains 15 residues. This CDR3 reads CASSPPQGMNTEAFF. The CDR3 bases are TGTGCCAGCAGCCCCCCACAGGGGATGAACACTGAAGCTTTCTTT.

This clone was seen a few times. The chain employs TRBV9 and TRBJ2-7; D gene ambiguous. Deletions cut 0 bases from V and 6 bases from J, with 16 bases between. Germline CDR1 and CDR2: SGDLS and YYNGEE. This CDR3 is 15 amino acids long. The CDR3 nucleotides read TGTGCCAGCAGCGTAGCCGAAACGACTTTTACCGAGCAGTACTTC. It codes for CASSVAETTFTEQYF.

This chain joins TRBV28 and TRBJ2-5, with 9 bases matching TRBD1. The CDR3 has 13 amino acids. Germline-derived CDR1 and CDR2 are MDHEN and SYDVKM. V shed 6 bases and J 5 bases; nucleotides not matched to a gene: 4. CDR3 DNA: TGTGCCAGCAGAACAGGGGGCCGGGAGACCCAGTACTTC. This sequence encodes CASRTGGRETQYF.

This sequence joins TRBV6-1 and TRBJ2-4; 10 bases line up with TRBD1. Germline lookup yields CDR1 MNHNS and CDR2 SASEGT. Trimming cost V 2 bases and J 8 bases; bases outside gene matches: 12. CDR3 length equals 17 residues. In DNA, the CDR3 is TGTGCCAGCAGTGAAATCGCCAGGACAGGGGGTACCGACATTCAGTACTTC. Protein product: CASSEIARTGGTDIQYF.